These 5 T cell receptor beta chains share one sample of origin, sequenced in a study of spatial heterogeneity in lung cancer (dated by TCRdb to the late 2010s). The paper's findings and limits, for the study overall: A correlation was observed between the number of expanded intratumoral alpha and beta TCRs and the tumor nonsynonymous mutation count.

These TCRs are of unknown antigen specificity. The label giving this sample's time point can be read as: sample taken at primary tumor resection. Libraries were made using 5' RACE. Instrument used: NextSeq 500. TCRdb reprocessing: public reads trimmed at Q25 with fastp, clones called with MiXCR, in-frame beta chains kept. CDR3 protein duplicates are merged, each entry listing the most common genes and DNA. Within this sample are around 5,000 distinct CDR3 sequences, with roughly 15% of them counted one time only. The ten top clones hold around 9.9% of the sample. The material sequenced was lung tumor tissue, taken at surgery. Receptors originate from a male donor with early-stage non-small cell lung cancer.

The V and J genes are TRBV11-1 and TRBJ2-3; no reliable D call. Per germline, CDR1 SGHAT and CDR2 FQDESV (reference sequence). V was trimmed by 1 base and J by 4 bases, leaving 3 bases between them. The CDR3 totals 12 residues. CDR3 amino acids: CASSLGPDTQYF. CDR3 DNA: TGTGCCAGCAGCTTAGGCCCAGATACGCAGTATTTT.

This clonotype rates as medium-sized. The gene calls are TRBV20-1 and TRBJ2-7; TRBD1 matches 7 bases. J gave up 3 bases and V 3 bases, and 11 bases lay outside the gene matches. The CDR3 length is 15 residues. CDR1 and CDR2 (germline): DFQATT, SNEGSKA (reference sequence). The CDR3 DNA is TGCAGTGCTAGCCCCAGGACAGGACAATACTACGAGCAGTACTTC. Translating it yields CSASPRTGQYYEQYF.

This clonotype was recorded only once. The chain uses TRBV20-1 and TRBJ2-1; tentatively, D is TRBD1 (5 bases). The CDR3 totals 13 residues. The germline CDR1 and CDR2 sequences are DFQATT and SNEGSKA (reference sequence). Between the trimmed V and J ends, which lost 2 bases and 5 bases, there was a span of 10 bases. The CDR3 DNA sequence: TGCAGTGCTAGATTACGACAGAACAATGAGCAGTTCTTC. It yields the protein CSARLRQNNEQFF.

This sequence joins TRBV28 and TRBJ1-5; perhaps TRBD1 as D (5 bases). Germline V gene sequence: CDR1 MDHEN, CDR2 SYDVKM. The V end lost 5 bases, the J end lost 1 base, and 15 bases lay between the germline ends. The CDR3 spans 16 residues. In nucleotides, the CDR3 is TGTGCCAGCAGTCCGTTTTTCTGGGACAGCAATCAGCCCCAGCATTTT. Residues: CASSPFFWDSNQPQHF.

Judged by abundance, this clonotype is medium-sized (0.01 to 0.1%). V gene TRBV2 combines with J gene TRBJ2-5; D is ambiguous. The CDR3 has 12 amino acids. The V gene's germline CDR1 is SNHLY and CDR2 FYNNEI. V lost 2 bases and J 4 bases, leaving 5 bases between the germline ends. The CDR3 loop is CASSELTETQYF. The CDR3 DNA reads TGTGCCAGCAGTGAATTAACAGAGACCCAGTACTTC.